What follows are 8 T cell receptor beta chains derived from one specimen sequenced in a study of regulatory T cells. The antigens of these receptors remain unknown. General study points: Hydrophobic residues at CDR3 positions 6 and 7 were enriched in conventional CD4+ T cells of CD3G-deficient patients.

Primers: 52 TRBV forward and 13 TRBJ reverse. Profiling relied on immunoSEQ multiplex PCR, and the TCRdb table lists in-frame clones only, not all of them. The profile covers tens of thousands of clones, with approximately 93% appearing a single time and over 0.8% taken by the ten largest. Material for sequencing was conventional CD4+ T cells sorted from blood. The receptors were sampled from a child under 10 years old with CD3G deficiency.

The V call is TRBV30, the J call TRBJ2-2; 7 bases are a match to TRBD1. J lost 8 bases, V lost 3 bases, and 9 bases had no gene match. Germline V gives CDR1 GTSNPN, CDR2 SVGIG (reference sequence). CDR3 size: 14 residues. CDR3 loop: CAWRRQGERGELFF. The CDR3 DNA sequence: TGTGCCTGGAGGCGACAGGGCGAACGTGGGGAGCTGTTTTTT. Using reference TRBV30 and TRBJ2-2 for the parts outside the CDR3, the full variable domain is SQTIHQWPATLVQPVGSPLSLECTVEGTSNPNLYWYRQAAGRGLQLLFYSVGIGQISSEVPQNLSASRPQDRQFILSSKKLLLSDSGFYLCAWRRQGERGELFFGEGSRLTVL.

This rearrangement joins TRBV6-1 to TRBJ1-5; the D is unclear. The CDR3 extends over 13 amino acids. With 9 bases removed from V and 6 bases from J, the gap between germline ends came to 15 bases. Germline V gene sequence: CDR1 MNHNS, CDR2 SASEGT. CDR3 loop: CASNIGRGQPQHF. CDR3 in DNA: TGTGCCAGTAACATAGGAAGAGGTCAGCCCCAGCATTTT.

As for this clone: One end of the junction does not line up with germline, which may come from a read error. V is TRBV5-1 and J is TRBJ2-5; D is possibly TRBD1 (5 bases). This CDR3 contains 13 residues. In germline, CDR1 is SGHRS, CDR2 YFSETQ. CDR3 in DNA: TGCGCCAGCAGCTTGTTGGGGCAAGAGGCCCAGTACTTC. Its translation: CASSLLGQEAQYF. Variable domain in full (rest from reference TRBV5-1 and TRBJ2-5): KAGVTQTPRYLIKTRGQQVTLSCSPISGHRSVSWYQQTPGQGLQFLFEYFSETQRNKGNFPGRFSGRQFSNSRSEMNVSTLELGDSALYLCASSLLGQEAQYFGPGTRLLVL.

The genes are TRBV28 and TRBJ2-7; possibly TRBD1 for D (6 bases). V lost 1 base to trimming and J lost 5 bases, with 6 bases between them. The CDR3 length is 12 residues. The germline gives CDR1 MDHEN, CDR2 SYDVKM. The chain's CDR3 is CASSLSGDEQYF. CDR3 coding DNA: TGTGCCAGCAGTTTATCAGGGGACGAGCAGTACTTC.

The CDR3 sequence: CASSFGETQYF. In DNA, the CDR3 is TGTGCCAGCAGCTTCGGGGAGACCCAGTACTTC. V and J are TRBV7-9 and TRBJ2-5; D gene ambiguous. V lost 3 bases and J 5 bases, leaving 4 bases between the germline ends. This CDR3 has 11 residues. CDR1 SEHNR and CDR2 FQNEAQ come from the germline V gene (reference sequence).

The chain links TRBV5-1 to TRBJ2-5; D may be TRBD1 (6 bases). With 0 bases removed from V and 5 bases from J, the gap between germline ends came to 11 bases. This CDR3 has 14 amino acids. CDR1 and CDR2 from the germline V gene are SGHRS and YFSETQ. The CDR3: CASSLVTGMETQYF. CDR3 DNA: TGCGCCAGCAGCTTGGTCACAGGGATGGAGACCCAGTACTTC.

The V and J genes are TRBV28 and TRBJ1-5; unclear D gene. Germline loops: CDR1 MDHEN, CDR2 SYDVKM. With 7 bases removed from V and 1 base from J, the gap between germline ends came to 8 bases. The CDR3 covers 13 residues. Here the CDR3 DNA reads TGTGCCAGCACCACTAGGAGCAATCAGCCCCAGCATTTT. Translation gives CASTTRSNQPQHF.

The chain carries TRBV6-1 and TRBJ2-7; tentative D call: TRBD1 (6 bases). Germline values: CDR1 MNHNS, CDR2 SASEGT. V lost 4 bases and J 3 bases, leaving 10 bases between the germline ends. This CDR3 has 13 residues. The CDR3 protein is CASSVRTVYEQYF. CDR3 nucleotide sequence: TGTGCCAGCAGTGTTCGGACAGTCTACGAGCAGTACTTC.